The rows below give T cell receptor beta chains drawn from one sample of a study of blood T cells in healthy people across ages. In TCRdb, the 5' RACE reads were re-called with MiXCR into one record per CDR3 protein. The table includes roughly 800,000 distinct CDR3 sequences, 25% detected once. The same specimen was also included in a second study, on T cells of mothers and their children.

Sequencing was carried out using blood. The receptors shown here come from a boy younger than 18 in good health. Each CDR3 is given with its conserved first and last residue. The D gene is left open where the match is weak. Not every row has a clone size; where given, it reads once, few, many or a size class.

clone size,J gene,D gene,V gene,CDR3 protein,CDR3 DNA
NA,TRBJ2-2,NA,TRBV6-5,CASSYSTDTGELFF,TGTGCCAGCAGTTACTCGACCGACACCGGGGAGCTGTTTTTT
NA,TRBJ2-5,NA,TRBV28,CASSFIRDNQETQYF,TGTGCCAGCAGTTTTATCCGGGACAACCAAGAGACCCAGTACTTC
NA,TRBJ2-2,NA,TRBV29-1,CSVGGSGMGELFF,TGCAGCGTTGGGGGTAGCGGCATGGGGGAGCTGTTTTTT
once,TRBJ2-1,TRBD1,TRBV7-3,CAGSSYRGNEQFF,TGTGCCGGCAGCTCCTACAGGGGAAATGAGCAGTTCTTC
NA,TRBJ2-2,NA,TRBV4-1,CASSQDLTWAAGELFF,TGCGCCAGCAGCCAAGATCTAACTTGGGCTGCCGGGGAGCTGTTTTTT
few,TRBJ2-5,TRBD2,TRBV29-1,CSVERPLLAGGEETQYF,TGCAGCGTTGAAAGGCCCCTTCTAGCGGGAGGAGAGGAGACCCAGTACTTC
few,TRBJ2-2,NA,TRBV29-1,CSSLEGTGELFF,TGCAGCTCCCTGGAGGGCACCGGGGAGCTGTTTTTT
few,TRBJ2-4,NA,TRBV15,CATSRGRMKDIQYF,TGTGCCACCAGCAGAGGTAGGATGAAGGACATTCAGTACTTC
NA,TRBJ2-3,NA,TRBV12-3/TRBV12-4,CASSFNSDSTDTQYF,TGTGCCAGCAGTTTCAATTCGGATAGCACAGATACGCAGTATTTT
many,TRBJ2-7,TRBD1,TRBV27,CASSLLGQGNEQYF,TGTGCCAGCAGTTTATTGGGACAGGGCAACGAGCAGTACTTC
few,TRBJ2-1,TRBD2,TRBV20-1,CSATGTSSGNEQFF,TGCAGTGCTACCGGGACTAGCTCAGGGAATGAGCAGTTCTTC
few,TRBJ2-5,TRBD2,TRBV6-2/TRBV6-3,CASSSQRGALQETQYF,TGTGCCAGCAGTTCCCAGCGGGGGGCCTTACAAGAGACCCAGTACTTC
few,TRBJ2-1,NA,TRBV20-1,CSATGTSPNEQFF,TGCAGTGCTACAGGGACCTCTCCCAATGAGCAGTTCTTC
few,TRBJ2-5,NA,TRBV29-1,CSVDSASQETQYF,TGCAGCGTTGATTCGGCCAGCCAAGAGACCCAGTACTTC
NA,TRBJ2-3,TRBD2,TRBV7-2,CASSQTRLAMSTDTQYF,TGTGCCAGCAGCCAGACCCGACTAGCGATGAGCACAGATACGCAGTATTTT
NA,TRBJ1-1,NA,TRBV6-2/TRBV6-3,CASSYFAGRIAEAFF,TGTGCCAGCAGTTACTTTGCGGGCCGCATCGCTGAAGCTTTCTTT
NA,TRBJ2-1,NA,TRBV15,CAIKPGFGYEQFF,TGTGCCATCAAGCCGGGATTTGGTTATGAGCAGTTCTTC
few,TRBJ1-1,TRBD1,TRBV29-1,CSVHTGVPEAFF,TGCAGCGTGCATACAGGGGTTCCTGAAGCTTTCTTT
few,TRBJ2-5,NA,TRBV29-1,CSVELNIETQYF,TGCAGCGTCGAACTAAACATTGAGACCCAGTACTTC
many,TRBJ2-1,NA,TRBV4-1,CASSQDVLLGPSGNEQFF,TGCGCCAGCAGCCAAGATGTCCTGCTGGGGCCGAGTGGCAATGAGCAGTTCTTC
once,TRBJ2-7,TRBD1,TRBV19,CASSMGTAPYEQYF,TGTGCCAGTAGTATGGGGACAGCCCCCTACGAGCAGTACTTC
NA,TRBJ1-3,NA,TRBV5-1,CASSPDTRGRSGNTIYF,TGCGCCAGCAGCCCCGATACCAGGGGTAGGTCTGGAAACACCATATATTTT
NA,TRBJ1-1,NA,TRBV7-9,CASNAVMNTEAFF,TGTGCCAGCAATGCAGTTATGAACACTGAAGCTTTCTTT
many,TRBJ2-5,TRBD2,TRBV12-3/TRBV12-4,CASSFGLGIETQYF,TGTGCCAGCAGTTTCGGACTAGGGATAGAGACCCAGTACTTC
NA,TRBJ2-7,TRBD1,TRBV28,CASSFGDRSSYEQYF,TGTGCCAGCAGTTTTGGGGACAGAAGCTCCTACGAGCAGTACTTC
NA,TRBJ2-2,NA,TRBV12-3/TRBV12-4,CASSLSGVGELFF,TGTGCCAGCAGTTTATCAGGAGTCGGGGAGCTGTTTTTT
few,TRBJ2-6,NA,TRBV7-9,CASSLYVVESGANVLTF,TGTGCCAGCAGCTTATACGTCGTCGAATCTGGGGCCAACGTCCTGACTTTC
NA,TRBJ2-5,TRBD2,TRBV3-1,CASSQDRERLAGVEETQYF,TGTGCCAGCAGCCAAGATCGCGAGCGCCTAGCGGGAGTCGAGGAGACCCAGTACTTC